This TCR beta chain emerged from a study of cytomegalovirus exposure and HLA in healthy donors. Whole-study results and caveats: Presence/absence analyses treated sequencing depth as roughly uniform across donors. In a later analysis, donors in an Asian-associated ancestry cluster reportedly had fewer N-insertions in productive TCRs than the cohort mean. Later analysis showed TCR association rates varying by HLA locus, highest for DRB1 and lowest for HLA-C.

PCR used 60 Vbeta primers and 13 Jbeta primers. Sequenced by immunoSEQ multiplex PCR; TCRdb stores in-frame clones only, minus some. The sample includes about 160,000 clones, approximately 84% seen only once; the top ten take more than 6%. On this clone: Antigen unknown.

The CDR3 consists of 15 residues. CDR1 and CDR2 (germline): MNHNY, SVGAGI (reference sequence). The V end lost 8 bases, the J end lost 7 bases, and 20 bases lay between the germline ends. The V and J genes are TRBV6-6 and TRBJ1-4; D gene ambiguous. Specimen: PBMCs. The clonotype was recovered from a woman aged 40 to 55 in good health and CMV-seropositive. For the CDR3, the DNA is TGTGCCAGCCAGGATTTCGTCTCGTCAGCTGAAAAACTGTTTTTT. It specifies CASQDFVSSAEKLFF.